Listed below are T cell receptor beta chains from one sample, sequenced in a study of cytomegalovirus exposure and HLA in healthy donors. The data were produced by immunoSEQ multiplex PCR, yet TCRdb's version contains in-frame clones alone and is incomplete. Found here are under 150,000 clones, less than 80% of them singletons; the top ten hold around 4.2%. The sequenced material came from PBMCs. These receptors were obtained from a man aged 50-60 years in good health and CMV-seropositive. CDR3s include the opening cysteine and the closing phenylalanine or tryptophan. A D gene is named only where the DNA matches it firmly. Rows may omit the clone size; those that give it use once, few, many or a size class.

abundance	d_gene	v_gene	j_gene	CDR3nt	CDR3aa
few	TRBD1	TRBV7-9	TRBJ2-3	TGTGCCAGCAGCCCCGACAGGGGTCCAGATACGCAGTATTTT	CASSPDRGPDTQYF
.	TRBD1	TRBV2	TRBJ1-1	TGTGCCAGCAGCTTAACAGGGGCCGAGGAAGCTTTCTTT	CASSLTGAEEAFF
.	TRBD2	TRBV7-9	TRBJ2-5	TGTGCCAGCAGCTTCAAGGGAGGGGCAATCCAAGAGACCCAGTACTTC	CASSFKGGAIQETQYF
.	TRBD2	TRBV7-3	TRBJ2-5	TGTGCCAGCAGCTTGCGCAGCGGGAGTTGGGAGACCCAGTACTTC	CASSLRSGSWETQYF
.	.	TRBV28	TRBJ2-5	TGTGCCACCGTGGAGGGGGGGCAAGAGACCCAGTACTTC	CATVEGGQETQYF
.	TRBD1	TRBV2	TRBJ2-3	TGTGCCAGCAGCCTCGGGACAGGGGGTCGCACAGATACGCAGTATTTT	CASSLGTGGRTDTQYF
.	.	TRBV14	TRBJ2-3	TGTGCCAGCAGCCAGCGTACGGATACGCAGTATTTT	CASSQRTDTQYF
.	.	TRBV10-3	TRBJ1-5	TGTGCCATCAGTGCTGGAGGGGACGGCAATCAGCCCCAGCATTTT	CAISAGGDGNQPQHF
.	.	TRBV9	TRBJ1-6	TGTGCCAGCAGCCCAGGACAGTCCTATAATTCACCCCTCCACTTT	CASSPGQSYNSPLHF
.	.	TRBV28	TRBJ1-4	TGTGCCAGCAGTTTAGAATCCCCAAGGGGGACACTGTTTTTT	CASSLESPRGTLFF
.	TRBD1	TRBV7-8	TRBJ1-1	TGTGCCAGCAGCTCAGGGGGCGCTGGGGACACTGAAGCTTTCTTT	CASSSGGAGDTEAFF
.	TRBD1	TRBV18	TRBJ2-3	TGTGCCAGCTCACCACCGACAGGGCGCGATACGCAGTATTTT	CASSPPTGRDTQYF
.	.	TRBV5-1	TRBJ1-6	TGCGCCAGCAGCCGGGCGGGGATGAATTCACCCCTCCACTTT	CASSRAGMNSPLHF
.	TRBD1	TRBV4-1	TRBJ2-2	TGCGCCAGCAGACTAGACAGGGGAACCGGGGAGCTGTTTTTT	CASRLDRGTGELFF
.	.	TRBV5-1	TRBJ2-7	TGCGCCAGCAGCTTGGATCGCAGGCAAGACGAGCAGTACTTC	CASSLDRRQDEQYF